The next 30 T cell receptor beta chains were all read from a single sample in a study of glioma-infiltrating T cells. The iRepertoire nested amplicon-rescue multiplex PCR amplified TCR alpha and beta CDR3s from RNA. One entry per CDR3 protein results from TCRdb running MiXCR on the multiplex PCR reads. The data hold a few hundred thousand distinct CDR3 sequences, with 41% observed a single time. Sequencing input: glioma tissue, nonneoplastic brain tissue, or PBMCs (not recorded which). The receptors were sampled from a human donor with low-grade glioma or glioblastoma, undergoing nonglioma brain surgery, or in good health (not recorded which).

This clonotype was counted many times. The chain is built from TRBV6-2 or TRBV6-3 and TRBJ1-1, with a weak D call TRBD1 (5 bases). This CDR3 spans 17 amino acids. Germline-derived CDR1 and CDR2 are MNHEY and SVGEGT. V lost 7 bases and J lost 0, with 21 bases in between. CDR3 region: CASTSGRGGRMNTEAFF. In DNA, the CDR3 is TGTGCCAGCACCTCGGGAAGGGGAGGGCGGATGAACACTGAAGCTTTCTTT.

There are many counts of this clonotype. This chain links TRBV27 with TRBJ2-1, with unresolved D. Germline values: CDR1 MNHEY, CDR2 SMNVEV (reference sequence). The CDR3 sequence is 16 residues long. V was clipped by 6 bases and J by 6 bases, with 21 bases between them. The CDR3 sequence is CASSQMGFAAVNEQFF. The CDR3 DNA reads as TGTGCCAGCAGCCAAATGGGGTTTGCGGCGGTCAATGAGCAGTTCTTC.

In regard to this clonotype: The CDR3 carries no conserved terminal phenylalanine or tryptophan, so it likely arises from a read error. The chain's CDR3 is CASSDSDLRGTEAFS. The CDR3 region has the DNA TGTGCCAGCAGTGACTCGGACCTCCGAGGCACTGAAGCTTTCTCT. The gene calls are TRBV6-1 and TRBJ1-1; D remains unclear. Germline CDR1 is MNHNS and CDR2 is SASEGT. This CDR3 is built from 15 residues. V lost 3 bases, J lost 4 bases, and 15 bases lay in between.

This clonotype occurred many times. V is TRBV7-2 and J is TRBJ1-3, with D unresolved. CDR1 and CDR2 (germline): SGHTA, FQGNSA. V was shortened by 2 bases and J by 0 bases, with 11 bases between the two germline ends. CDR3 size: 16 residues. The DNA of the CDR3 is TGTGCCAGCAGCTTATCCCAGGCAGCCTCTGGAAACACCATATATTTT. Protein sequence: CASSLSQAASGNTIYF. The full variable domain, in which reference TRBV7-2 and TRBJ1-3 provide the parts outside the CDR3, is GAGVSQSPSNKVTEKGKDVELRCDPISGHTALYWYRQSLGQGLEFLIYFQGNSAPDKSGLPSDRFSAERTGGSVSTLTIQRTQQEDSAVYLCASSLSQAASGNTIYFGEGSWLTVV.

The chain has TRBV4-2 and TRBJ2-7, with 7 bases matching TRBD2. From germline, CDR1 is LGHNA and CDR2 YNFKEQ. Germline trimming cut 3 bases from V and 2 bases from J; bases unmatched to any gene: 4. The CDR3 is 14 amino acids. DNA of the CDR3: TGTGCCAGCAGCCAGCTCGGGACTACCTACGAGCAGTACTTC. Translating gives CASSQLGTTYEQYF.

As concerns this clonotype: Possible read error: a much larger clone is one base away. V is TRBV6-2 or TRBV6-3 and J is TRBJ2-7; tentative D call: TRBD1 (5 bases). Trimming removed 0 bases from V and 3 bases from J, with 15 bases in between. There are 16 residues in the CDR3. The V gene's germline CDR1 is MNHEY and CDR2 SVGEGT. For the CDR3, the DNA is TGTGCCAGCAGTTACTCGAGAAGGGGCGCCCTCTACGAGCAGTACTTC. It yields the protein CASSYSRRGALYEQYF.

This chain joins TRBV3-1 and TRBJ1-5; D gene ambiguous. The CDR3 covers 13 residues. From germline, CDR1 is LGHDT and CDR2 YNNKEL (reference sequence). V dropped 2 bases and J dropped 3 bases, with 5 bases sitting between them. Written as DNA, the CDR3 is TGTGCCAGCAGCCAATTAGTCAATCAGCCCCAGCATTTT. This sequence encodes CASSQLVNQPQHF.

This clonotype appeared a few times. This sequence joins TRBV7-9 and TRBJ2-5; D is unclear. Germline assignment: CDR1 SEHNR and CDR2 FQNEAQ (reference sequence). The CDR3 is 14 amino acids. Trimming pared 1 base from V and 4 bases from J, leaving 10 bases between. In DNA form, the CDR3 reads TGTGCCAGCAGCTTAGGCGCAGTCGGAGAGACCCAGTACTTC. Amino acids: CASSLGAVGETQYF.

A few counts support this clonotype. The chain links TRBV19 to TRBJ2-1, with a possible D match to TRBD2 (6 bases). This CDR3 comprises 14 residues. V was pared by 10 bases and J by 0 bases, with 13 bases between. Germline V CDR1 and CDR2: LNHDA, SQIVND (reference sequence). The CDR3 DNA follows: TGTGCCACTAATAGCGGAAGCTCCTACAATGAGCAGTTCTTC. Residues: CATNSGSSYNEQFF. Using reference TRBV19 and TRBJ2-1 for the parts outside the CDR3, the full variable domain is DGGITQSPKYLFRKEGQNVTLSCEQNLNHDAMYWYRQDPGQGLRLIYYSQIVNDFQKGDIAEGYSVSREKKESFPLTVTSAQKNPTAFYLCATNSGSSYNEQFFGPGTRLTVL.

This clonotype has ten or more counts. The genes are TRBV20-1 and TRBJ1-2; 7 bases agree with TRBD1. With V trimmed by 6 bases and J by 6 bases, 7 bases remained unmatched. The CDR3 is made up of 12 amino acids. From germline, CDR1 is DFQATT and CDR2 SNEGSKA (reference sequence). For the CDR3, the DNA is TGCAGTGCCCCAAACAGGGGTGATGGCTACACCTTC. This encodes CSAPNRGDGYTF.

The rearrangement links TRBV19 to TRBJ1-1, with no clear D. The germline V gene encodes CDR1 LNHDA and CDR2 SQIVND (reference sequence). This CDR3 contains 12 residues. Trimming took 6 bases from V and 6 from J, leaving 11 bases between them. CDR3 loop: CASRDQWSEAFF. CDR3 DNA: TGTGCCAGTAGAGATCAGTGGTCTGAAGCTTTCTTT.

This clonotype turned up a few times. The V and J genes are TRBV20-1 and TRBJ2-3, with D perhaps matching TRBD2 (5 bases). This CDR3 spans 14 amino acids. Per germline, CDR1 DFQATT and CDR2 SNEGSKA (reference sequence). With 5 bases removed from V and 1 base from J, the gap between germline ends came to 13 bases. The CDR3 nucleotides are TGCAGTGCTGATGGACTCCTCGGCACAGATACGCAGTATTTT. It yields the protein CSADGLLGTDTQYF.

This rearrangement joins TRBV19 to TRBJ2-1; D is undetermined. The germline V gene encodes CDR1 LNHDA and CDR2 SQIVND (reference sequence). The CDR3 consists of 15 residues. Between the trimmed V and J ends, which lost 3 bases and 5 bases, there was a span of 14 bases. For the CDR3, the DNA is TGTGCCAGTAGTATGTGGGCAGTTTCCCACAATGAGCAGTTCTTC. This gives the protein CASSMWAVSHNEQFF.

Regarding this clonotype: One base away lies a much larger clone, so this may be a sequencing read error. The chain carries TRBV15 and TRBJ1-2; 7 bases map to TRBD1. The CDR3 runs to 15 residues. The germline gives CDR1 LNHNV, CDR2 YYDKDF (reference sequence). Here the CDR3 DNA reads TGTGCCACCAGCAGAGCGGGAGAGGGGGCCTTTGGCCACACCTTC. Translated, it gives CATSRAGEGAFGHTF. The complete variable domain, with remaining parts taken from reference TRBV15 and TRBJ1-2, reads DAMVIQNPRYQVTQFGKPVTLSCSQTLNHNVMYWYQQKSSQAPKLLFHYYDKDFNNEADTPDNFQSRRPNTSFCFLDIRSPGLGDTAMYLCATSRAGEGAFGHTFGSGTRLTVV.

This rearrangement joins TRBV18 to TRBJ2-7; D possibly corresponds to TRBD2 (5 bases). V was cut by 8 bases and J by 7 bases, with 18 bases left in between. CDR1 and CDR2 from the germline V gene are KGHSH and LQKENI. The CDR3 is 13 residues long. The CDR3 is CASNPGGSGEQYF. The CDR3 nucleotides are TGTGCCAGCAACCCGGGTGGCTCGGGGGAGCAGTACTTC. The complete variable domain, with remaining parts taken from reference TRBV18 and TRBJ2-7, reads NAGVMQNPRHLVRRRGQEARLRCSPMKGHSHVYWYRQLPEEGLKFMVYLQKENIIDESGMPKERFSAEFPKEGPSILRIQQVVRGDSAAYFCASNPGGSGEQYFGPGTRLTVT.

The V and J genes are TRBV7-9 and TRBJ2-7; 9 bases map to TRBD2. CDR3 length equals 15 residues. Germline trimming cut 5 bases from V and 7 bases from J; bases unmatched to any gene: 12. Germline-derived CDR1 and CDR2 are SEHNR and FQNEAQ (reference sequence). The CDR3 bases are TGTGCCAGCAGCCCTCAAATAGCGGGAGTGAGGGAGCAGTACTTC. Protein: CASSPQIAGVREQYF.

The J gene is TRBJ2-1, the V gene TRBV20-1; tentatively, D is TRBD2 (5 bases). The J call is uncertain, as TRBJ2-5 better fits the DNA end. CDR1 is DFQATT and CDR2 is SNEGSKA in the germline V gene (reference sequence). The CDR3 is 13 residues long. CDR3 bases: TGCAGTGCCCCCGACTACCTCCAAGAGACCCAGTACTTC. Its translation is CSAPDYLQETQYF.

Regarding this clonotype: A much larger clone differs from this one at a single base, so this may be a read error. The conserved final phenylalanine or tryptophan is absent from the CDR3, which likely points to a read error. The CDR3 reads CSATTSYEQFL. The CDR3 nucleotides are TGCAGTGCGACAACTAGCTATGAGCAGTTCCTC. This rearrangement joins TRBV20-1 to TRBJ2-1; TRBD2 might be the D (6 bases). Germline CDR1 DFQATT, CDR2 SNEGSKA (reference sequence). Trimming pared 6 bases from V and 8 bases from J, leaving 11 bases between. The CDR3 has 11 amino acids.

The table lists this clonotype with many counts. This rearrangement joins TRBV6-2 or TRBV6-3 to TRBJ1-1; no clear D. Germline V gene sequence: CDR1 MNHEY, CDR2 SVGEGT. The CDR3 is 13 residues long. The V and J ends lost 2 bases and 2 bases respectively, with 6 bases between them. The CDR3 loop reads CASSYGDNTEAFF. As DNA, the CDR3 is TGTGCCAGCAGTTACGGTGACAACACTGAAGCTTTCTTT.

This clonotype occurred a few times. The V gene is TRBV20-1, the J gene TRBJ2-1; tentative D call: TRBD1 (6 bases). Germline assignment: CDR1 DFQATT and CDR2 SNEGSKA (reference sequence). Deletions cut 0 bases from V and 8 bases from J, with 17 bases between. This CDR3 has 15 residues. CDR3 nucleotide sequence: TGCAGTGCTAGAGATGGTGGAACAGGGCGGGATGAGCAGTTCTTC. Residues: CSARDGGTGRDEQFF.

Worth noting for this clonotype: At one end, the junction sequence differs from germline, possibly due to a read error. V is TRBV28 and J is TRBJ2-7, with TRBD2 identical over 10 bases. Germline V gene data show CDR1 as MDHEN and CDR2 as SYDVKM. The CDR3 covers 16 residues. The chain's CDR3 is CASSPHLMLAGVEQCF. CDR3 nucleotides: TGTGCCAGCAGTCCCCATTTAATGCTAGCGGGAGTTGAGCAGTGCTTC.

V usage is TRBV28 and J usage is TRBJ2-5, with 8 bases matching TRBD2. The CDR3 extends over 16 amino acids. V shed 7 bases and J 5 bases; nucleotides not matched to a gene: 15. Germline lookup yields CDR1 MDHEN and CDR2 SYDVKM. The CDR3 sequence is CASTPLAENSRETQYF. The CDR3 bases are TGTGCCAGCACCCCACTAGCGGAAAATAGTCGGGAGACCCAGTACTTC.

CDR3 nucleotides: TGCGCCAGCAGCTTGGCAGGGAACCCCAATGAGCAGTTCTTC. Its protein product is CASSLAGNPNEQFF. The chain links TRBV5-1 to TRBJ2-1; possibly TRBD1 for D (5 bases). CDR3 length equals 14 residues. CDR1 and CDR2 (germline): SGHRS, YFSETQ. Trimming left V 0 bases short and J 6 bases short, with 10 bases between.

This clonotype was seen more than once but under ten times. The genes are TRBV20-1 and TRBJ2-1; 15 nucleotides line up with TRBD2. The CDR3 consists of 14 residues. The germline CDR1 and CDR2 sequences are DFQATT and SNEGSKA (reference sequence). V trimming: 5 bases; J trimming: 8 bases; junction bases outside the gene matches: 4. DNA of the CDR3: TGCAGTGCTGGAGGACTAGCGGGAGGGTATGAGCAGTTCTTC. It yields the protein CSAGGLAGGYEQFF.

There are many counts of this clonotype. This rearrangement joins TRBV6-1 to TRBJ1-5; the D gene is possibly TRBD1 (5 bases). Germline CDR1 reads MNHNS; CDR2 reads SASEGT. Trimming removed 9 bases at V and 4 bases at J, with 22 bases between. CDR3 length equals 16 residues. CDR3 loop: CASIRDAGGVNQPQHF. The CDR3 DNA follows: TGTGCCAGTATCCGGGACGCTGGAGGAGTAAATCAGCCCCAGCATTTT.

Concerning this clonotype: Compared with germline, one end of the junction differs, possibly owing to a read error. The V and J genes are TRBV19 and TRBJ2-1; D is unresolved. Germline V CDR1 and CDR2: LNHDA, SQIVND (reference sequence). The CDR3 totals 14 residues. The CDR3 DNA sequence: TGTGCCAGTGGGCTGGGGTTACCCTACAATGAGCAGCTCTTC. Translating gives CASGLGLPYNEQLF.

This clonotype has only one observation. An end of the junction does not agree with germline; a read error may underlie this. This chain joins TRBV4-1 and TRBJ2-7; 7 nucleotides align to TRBD1. This CDR3 spans 15 amino acids. CDR1 MGHRA and CDR2 YSYEKL come from the germline V gene. As DNA, the CDR3 is TGCGCCGGCAGCCTAAGACAGGGACCCGCCTACGAGCAGTACTTC. Its protein product is CAGSLRQGPAYEQYF.

V and J are TRBV6-1 and TRBJ2-7, with 7 bases fitting TRBD1. Trimming removed 2 bases from V and 5 bases from J; junction bases left unmatched: 6. CDR3 size: 14 residues. Germline-derived CDR1 and CDR2 are MNHNS and SASEGT. In DNA, the CDR3 is TGTGCCAGCAGTGAATTCTTACAGGGGAACGAGCAGTACTTC. Translating gives CASSEFLQGNEQYF.

The table lists this clonotype with a few counts. The chain uses TRBV15 and TRBJ1-3; no definite D call. Trimming removed 3 bases from V and 0 bases from J, with 12 bases in between. CDR1 is LNHNV, CDR2 YYDKDF, per germline (reference sequence). The CDR3 spans 16 residues. DNA for the CDR3: TGTGCCACCAGCAGGATCCAGATGTACTCTGGAAACACCATATATTTT. It yields the protein CATSRIQMYSGNTIYF.

Only a few counts were recorded for this clonotype. V gene TRBV28 combines with J gene TRBJ1-1; 7 nucleotides agree with TRBD1. CDR3 length equals 15 residues. Germline values: CDR1 MDHEN, CDR2 SYDVKM. The ends lost 3 bases at V and 5 bases at J; junction bases unmatched: 9. CDR3 protein: CASSFDRVGGTEAFF. Written as DNA, the CDR3 is TGTGCCAGCAGTTTCGACAGGGTCGGAGGAACTGAAGCTTTCTTT.